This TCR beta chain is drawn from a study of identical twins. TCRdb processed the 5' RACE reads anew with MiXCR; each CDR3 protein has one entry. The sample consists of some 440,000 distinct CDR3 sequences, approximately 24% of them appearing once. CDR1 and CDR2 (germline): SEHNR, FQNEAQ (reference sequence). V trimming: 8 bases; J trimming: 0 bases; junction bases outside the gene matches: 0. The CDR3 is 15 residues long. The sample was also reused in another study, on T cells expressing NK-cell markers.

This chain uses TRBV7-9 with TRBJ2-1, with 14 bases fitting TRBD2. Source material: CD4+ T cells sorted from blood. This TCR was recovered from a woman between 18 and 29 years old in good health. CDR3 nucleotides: TGTGCCAGCGGGACTAGCGGGAGCTCCTACAATGAGCAGTTCTTC. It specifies CASGTSGSSYNEQFF.